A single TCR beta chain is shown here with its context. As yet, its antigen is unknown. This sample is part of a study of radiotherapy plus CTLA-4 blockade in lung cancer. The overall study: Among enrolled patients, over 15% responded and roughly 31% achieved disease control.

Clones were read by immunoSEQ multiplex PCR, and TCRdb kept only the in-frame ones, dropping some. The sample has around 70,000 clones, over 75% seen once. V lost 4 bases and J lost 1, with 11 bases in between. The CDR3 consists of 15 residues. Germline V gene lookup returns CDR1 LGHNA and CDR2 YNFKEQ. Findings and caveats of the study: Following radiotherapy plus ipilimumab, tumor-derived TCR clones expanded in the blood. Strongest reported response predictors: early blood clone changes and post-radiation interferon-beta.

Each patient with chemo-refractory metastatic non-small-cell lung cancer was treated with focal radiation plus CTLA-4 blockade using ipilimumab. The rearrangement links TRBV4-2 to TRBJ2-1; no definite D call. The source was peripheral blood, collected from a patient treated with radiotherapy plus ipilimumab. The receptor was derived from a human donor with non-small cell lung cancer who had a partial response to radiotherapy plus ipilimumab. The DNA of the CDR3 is TGTGCCAGCAGCCCCACTACCGAATCCTACAATGAGCAGTTCTTC. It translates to CASSPTTESYNEQFF.